The sequence of this TCR beta chain was determined in a study of blood T cell repertoires in COVID-19. Here immunoSEQ multiplex PCR was the method, and the copy in TCRdb shows in-frame clones only, minus some. The data hold 180,000 or so clones, with about 87% observed a single time. The sequencing sample was made of peripheral blood. This TCR derives from a man aged 40-50 years with active or convalescent COVID-19.

For the CDR3, the DNA is TGTGCCAGCAGTGAATTACAGGGTCCCAACACTGAAGCTTTCTTT. Protein product: CASSELQGPNTEAFF. This sequence joins TRBV6-1 and TRBJ1-1; D possibly corresponds to TRBD1 (6 bases). This CDR3 contains 15 residues. V shed 2 bases and J shed 2 bases, with 12 bases lying between them. Germline V gene lookup returns CDR1 MNHNS and CDR2 SASEGT.